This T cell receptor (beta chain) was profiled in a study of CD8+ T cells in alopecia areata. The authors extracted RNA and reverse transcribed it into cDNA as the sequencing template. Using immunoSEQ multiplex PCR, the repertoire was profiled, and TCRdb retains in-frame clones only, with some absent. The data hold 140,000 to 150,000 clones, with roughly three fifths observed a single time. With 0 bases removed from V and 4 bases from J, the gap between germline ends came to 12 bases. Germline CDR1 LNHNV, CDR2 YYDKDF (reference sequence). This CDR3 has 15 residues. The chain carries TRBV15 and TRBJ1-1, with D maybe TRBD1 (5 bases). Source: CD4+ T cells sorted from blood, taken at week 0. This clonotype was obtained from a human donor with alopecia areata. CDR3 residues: CATSRDPLGVTEAFF. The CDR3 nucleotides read TGTGCCACCAGCAGAGACCCCTTGGGGGTCACTGAAGCTTTCTTT.